The clone carrying this TCR beta chain was detected only a few times. The antigen remains undetermined. The CDR3 spans 13 residues. Trimming pared 10 bases from V and 3 bases from J, leaving 15 bases between. Germline assignment: CDR1 KGHSH and CDR2 LQKENI. The data derive from a study of identical twins. In TCRdb, the 5' RACE reads were re-called with MiXCR into one record per CDR3 protein. The sample has a few hundred thousand distinct CDR3 sequences, about 8.3% seen once. Study-level results: Part of the zero-insertion signal could reflect confounding by invariant MAIT and iNKT cells.

The sample also formed part of further work on yellow fever vaccine responses in identical twins. From that study: Vaccine T cell responses of twins reportedly seemed partly convergent and partly personalized.

The sequenced sample consisted of CD8+ T cells sorted from blood. This rearrangement joins TRBV18 to TRBJ1-1; D unclear. This receptor was identified in a woman between 18 and 30 years old in good health. The DNA of the CDR3 is TGTGCCACTAGGAAAGGGAGTGACACTGAAGCTTTCTTT. Amino acids: CATRKGSDTEAFF.